This T cell receptor (beta chain) was recovered during a study of Tregs in tolerant kidney transplant recipients (dated by TCRdb to about 2019). Study-wide context: Related donors were used in the transplants with nonmyeloablative bone marrow transplantation, and mixed chimerism was transient in the human trials. Before combined kidney and bone marrow transplantation, this study identified donor-specific regulatory T cells using TCRbeta sequencing and then followed those same cells after transplant. Points the paper makes about the study in general: PCR primers changed over time for some patients, so nucleotide-level comparison across those patients' samples was not possible. Expanding Tregs with activated donor B cells appeared to identify the most biologically relevant and donor-specific TCRbeta repertoire. Biological reproducibility was not directly assessed, although technical replication error appeared to be minimal. Donor-specific Treg expansion was found to exceed global Treg expansion in tolerant patients, suggesting antigen-driven rather than nonspecific expansion. The study was limited by small patient numbers, and the findings need validation in larger populations and under other immunosuppression protocols.

Explained via the paper, the time point label denotes: blood sample drawn before combined kidney and bone marrow transplant. Thawed PBMCs were FACS-sorted into unstimulated Tregs (CD4+CD25+CD127-), CD4+ non-Tregs (CD4+CD25-), CD4 cells and CD8 cells. The patients were a handful of recipients of combined kidney and bone marrow transplants from the ITN036ST trial, and samples were available only for these trial subjects. Healthy control blood was separated into PBMCs by Ficoll density gradient and cryopreserved, and patient PBMCs were collected both before and after transplant. For TCRbeta CDR3 sequencing, genomic DNA from the sorted cells was extracted using the QIAGEN DNeasy Blood and Tissue Kit. High-throughput TCRbeta CDR3 sequencing, including PCR amplification with bias correction and internal controls, was performed commercially through immunoSEQ. The paper's processing steps were these. Unique productive TCRbeta sequences were defined by CDR3 nucleotide sequence when primers matched and otherwise by CDR3 amino acid sequence together with Vbeta and Jbeta genes. As a correction for sorting error, sequences shared between sorted populations at a frequency ratio of 2:1 or less were discarded, and the remaining shared sequences were assigned to the higher population. A sequence was defined as donor-reactive if the sequence was expanded at least 5-fold in CFSE-low cells compared with unstimulated cells and had a frequency of at least 0.01% in CFSE-low cells. Repertoire divergence was quantified by Jensen-Shannon divergence using the top 100 TCRbeta sequences ranked by frequency. When a sample had multiple sequencing runs, each run was corrected for sorting error separately and the runs were then pooled. TCRdb obtained this table from immuneACCESS and retained in-frame rearrangements with V and J assigned. These tables miss some clones; where compared with another copy, unresolved V genes account for less than half of the shortfall, and the remainder is unexplained. From that table come the V and J calls and clone size; the DNA was used to work out D and trimming. The sample profile shows around 70,000 clones; roughly 90% of them were found once. 10% to 11% of the sample is taken by the ten largest.

Spanning cysteine to phenylalanine, the CDR3 consists of 15 amino acids. Here the CDR3 DNA is all that survives: 45 bases in frame from base 1. CDR1 is given as SGHTA and CDR2 as FQGNSA, both from the germline V gene. As to this clone: No cognate antigen has been identified for it. Qualities for individual bases were not recorded, and no much larger clone is one base off.

The receptor's source is a human donor who received a combined kidney and bone marrow transplant. This sequence uses TRBV7-2 and TRBJ2-5, with no confident D gene call. The end of the DNA aligns better with TRBJ2-7, so the J call may be wrong. Specimen: CD8+ T cells from blood, collected before the transplant. The DNA is TGTGCCAGCAGCTTGATCGCCCAAAGCTCCTACGAGCAGTACTTC. The encoded protein is CASSLIAQSSYEQYF.